The clone carrying this T cell receptor (beta chain) showed up just once. Its target is unknown. Within the sample, other DNA sequences also encode this same CDR3. V was shortened by 0 bases and J by 4 bases, with 4 bases between the two germline ends. Germline loops: CDR1 SGHAT, CDR2 FQNNGV. The CDR3 covers 13 residues. The data are from a study of T cell responses to AZD1222 COVID-19 vaccine. Some clones are missing from TCRdb's copy, which holds only in-frame ones; the method was immunoSEQ multiplex PCR. This table has about 150,000 clones, roughly 85% appearing once. Findings and limits, study-wide: Most donors were white British, females outnumbered males, and clonal diversity was possibly underestimated. Only after the peak T cell response were repertoires sampled.

This clonotype was sampled from an adult who received the AZD1222 COVID-19 vaccine. V and J are TRBV11-2 and TRBJ1-3, with D unresolved. The sample in question was peripheral blood, obtained 28 days after the second AZD1222 dose. CDR3 DNA sequence: TGTGCCAGCAGCTTAGAACCCGGAAACACCATATATTTT. It translates to CASSLEPGNTIYF.